Shown below are 4 T cell receptor beta chains from a single sample sequenced in a study of early T cells in non-severe SARS-CoV-2 infection. TCRdb fed the 5' RACE reads into MiXCR, producing one record per CDR3 protein. The sample carries tens of thousands of distinct CDR3 sequences, roughly an eighth recorded once. Input material: whole blood. Every receptor here comes from an adult who was a healthcare worker with PCR-confirmed SARS-CoV-2 infection or an uninfected control (not recorded which).

The chain combines TRBV27 with TRBJ2-7; D could derive from TRBD1 or TRBD2 (7 bases each). This CDR3 is built from 13 residues. Germline V gene lookup returns CDR1 MNHEY and CDR2 SMNVEV (reference sequence). Trimming took 8 bases from V and 5 from J, leaving 16 bases between them. CDR3 protein: CASGRGLGNEQYF. Written as DNA, the CDR3 is TGTGCCAGCGGGAGGGGGCTGGGCAACGAGCAGTACTTC.

The chain links TRBV7-2 to TRBJ2-7; no definite D call. CDR3 length equals 14 residues. Trimming pared 1 base from V and 1 base from J, leaving 8 bases between. Germline V gene lookup returns CDR1 SGHTA and CDR2 FQGNSA. CDR3 amino acids: CASSLDSASYEQYF. The DNA of the CDR3 is TGTGCCAGCAGCTTAGATTCAGCTTCCTACGAGCAGTACTTC.

The chain carries TRBV7-2 and TRBJ2-7; tentatively, D is TRBD1 (7 bases). The length of the CDR3 is 15 residues. Germline lookup yields CDR1 SGHTA and CDR2 FQGNSA. Trimming left V 6 bases short and J 7 bases short, with 22 bases between. The CDR3 region has the DNA TGTGCCAGCAGTCTCCCCCAGGGGGGAGCGCGAGAGCAGTACTTC. Amino acids: CASSLPQGGAREQYF.

This clonotype was counted only a few times. The chain employs TRBV3-1 and TRBJ2-7, with D uncertain. Germline CDR1 LGHDT, CDR2 YNNKEL (reference sequence). V was cut by 5 bases and J by 2 bases, with 10 bases left in between. This CDR3 spans 13 amino acids. The CDR3, as DNA: TGTGCCAGCAGCACTACGGTGACCTACGAGCAGTACTTC. Translation: CASSTTVTYEQYF.